This TCR beta chain was observed in a study of blood T cell repertoires in COVID-19. Method: immunoSEQ multiplex PCR; TCRdb's copy keeps in-frame clones and lacks some. The sample yields about 210,000 clones, around 80% seen once. CDR3 length equals 16 residues. Germline CDR1 is KGHDR and CDR2 is SFDVKD. V lost 2 bases, J lost 5 bases, and 6 bases stayed unmatched. Specimen: peripheral blood. V is TRBV24-1 and J is TRBJ1-1, with 11 bases aligning to TRBD1. The sequence derives from a human donor in a cohort sampled during active COVID-19. The CDR3 DNA is TGTGCCACCAGTGATTCGGGGGACAGGGGGGGAACTGAAGCTTTCTTT. Protein: CATSDSGDRGGTEAFF.